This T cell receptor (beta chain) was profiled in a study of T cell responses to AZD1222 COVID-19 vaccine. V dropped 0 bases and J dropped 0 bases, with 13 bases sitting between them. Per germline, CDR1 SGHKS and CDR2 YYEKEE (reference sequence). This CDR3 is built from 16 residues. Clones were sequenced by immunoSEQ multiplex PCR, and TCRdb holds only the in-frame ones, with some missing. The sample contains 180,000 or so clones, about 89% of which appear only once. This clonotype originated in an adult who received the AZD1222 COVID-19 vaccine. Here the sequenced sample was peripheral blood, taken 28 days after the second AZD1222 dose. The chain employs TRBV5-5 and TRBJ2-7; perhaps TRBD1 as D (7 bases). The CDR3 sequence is CASSLGGTVSSYEQYF. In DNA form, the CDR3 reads TGTGCCAGCAGCTTGGGCGGGACAGTGAGCTCCTACGAGCAGTACTTC.